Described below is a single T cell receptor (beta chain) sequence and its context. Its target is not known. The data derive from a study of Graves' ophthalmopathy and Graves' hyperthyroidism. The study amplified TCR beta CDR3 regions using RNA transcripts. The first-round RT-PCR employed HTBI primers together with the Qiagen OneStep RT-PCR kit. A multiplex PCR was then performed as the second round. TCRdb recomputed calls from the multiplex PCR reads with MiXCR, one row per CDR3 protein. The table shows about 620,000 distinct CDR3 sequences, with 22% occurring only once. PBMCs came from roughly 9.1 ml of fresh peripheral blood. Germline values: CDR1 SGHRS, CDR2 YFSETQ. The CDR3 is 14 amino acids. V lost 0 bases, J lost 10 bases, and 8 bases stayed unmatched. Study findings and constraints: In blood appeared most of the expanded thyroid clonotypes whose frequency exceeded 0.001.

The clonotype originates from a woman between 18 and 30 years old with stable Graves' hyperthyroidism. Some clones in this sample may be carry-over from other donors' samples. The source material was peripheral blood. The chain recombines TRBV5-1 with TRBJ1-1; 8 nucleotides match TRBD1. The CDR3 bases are TGCGCCAGCAGCTTGGGGGGACAGGTCAGGGGAGCTTTCTTT. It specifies CASSLGGQVRGAFF.